This is a list of T cell receptor beta chains from one sample in a study of molecular identifiers for immune sequencing clone quantification. From the PCR reads, TCRdb called clonotypes with MiXCR, one entry per CDR3 protein. The sample has about half a million distinct CDR3 sequences, 25% seen once. Material: naive CD8+ T cells from blood, with Jurkat cell RNA spiked in. The origin of the receptors is a human donor in good health. Some libraries in this study had Jurkat cell RNA spiked in. Both conserved end residues are part of each CDR3. The D gene is left open where the match is weak. Clone sizes are given selectively: once, few, many, or a class where the clone is expanded.

clone size: many; V gene: TRBV4-3; D gene: .; J gene: TRBJ1-5; CDR3 protein: CASSQDRVTVDSNQPQHF; CDR3 DNA: TGCGCCAGCAGCCAAGATCGGGTGACAGTCGATAGCAATCAGCCCCAGCATTTT
clone size: many; V gene: TRBV5-1; D gene: .; J gene: TRBJ2-1; CDR3 protein: CASSSAWGVAYNEQFF; CDR3 DNA: TGCGCCAGCAGCTCTGCCTGGGGAGTAGCCTACAATGAGCAGTTCTTC
clone size: .; V gene: TRBV24-1; D gene: .; J gene: TRBJ1-5; CDR3 protein: CATSDFGDQPQHF; CDR3 DNA: TGTGCCACCAGTGATTTCGGGGATCAGCCCCAGCATTTT
clone size: many; V gene: TRBV2; D gene: .; J gene: TRBJ1-1; CDR3 protein: CASSVTGNTEAFF; CDR3 DNA: TGTGCCAGCAGTGTCACAGGGAACACTGAAGCTTTCTTT
clone size: many; V gene: TRBV6-6; D gene: .; J gene: TRBJ1-5; CDR3 protein: CASSHGGDQPQHF; CDR3 DNA: TGTGCCAGCAGCCACGGAGGAGATCAGCCCCAGCATTTT
clone size: .; V gene: TRBV25-1; D gene: .; J gene: TRBJ2-7; CDR3 protein: CASSGFSFGEQYF; CDR3 DNA: TGTGCCAGCAGTGGATTCAGCTTCGGGGAGCAGTACTTC
clone size: .; V gene: TRBV7-8; D gene: .; J gene: TRBJ2-5; CDR3 protein: CASSPQGYGETRYF; CDR3 DNA: TGTGCCAGCAGCCCCCAGGGTTATGGGGAGACCCGGTACTTC
clone size: few; V gene: TRBV5-8; D gene: TRBD1; J gene: TRBJ2-2; CDR3 protein: CASSFGQGLPGELFF; CDR3 DNA: TGTGCCAGCAGCTTCGGACAGGGCCTACCCGGGGAGCTGTTTTTT
clone size: .; V gene: TRBV5-5; D gene: TRBD2; J gene: TRBJ2-7; CDR3 protein: CASSLGGSPNEQYF; CDR3 DNA: TGTGCCAGCAGCTTGGGCGGGAGCCCCAACGAGCAGTACTTC
clone size: few; V gene: TRBV6-2/TRBV6-3; D gene: TRBD2; J gene: TRBJ2-1; CDR3 protein: CASRFSGSSYNEQFF; CDR3 DNA: TGTGCCAGCAGATTTAGCGGGTCCTCCTACAATGAGCAGTTCTTC
clone size: .; V gene: TRBV6-2/TRBV6-3; D gene: .; J gene: TRBJ2-7; CDR3 protein: CASSYLQEDSYEQYF; CDR3 DNA: TGTGCCAGCAGTTACCTGCAGGAGGACTCCTACGAGCAGTACTTC
clone size: many; V gene: TRBV5-4; D gene: .; J gene: TRBJ1-1; CDR3 protein: CASSLGTRATEAFF; CDR3 DNA: TGTGCCAGCAGCTTGGGAACACGGGCCACTGAAGCTTTCTTT
clone size: .; V gene: TRBV5-4; D gene: .; J gene: TRBJ2-1; CDR3 protein: CASSLGGPTYNEQFF; CDR3 DNA: TGTGCCAGCAGCTTAGGCGGACCTACCTACAATGAGCAGTTCTTC
clone size: many; V gene: TRBV14; D gene: .; J gene: TRBJ2-7; CDR3 protein: CASSPTGFRSYEQYF; CDR3 DNA: TGTGCCAGCAGCCCAACGGGGTTTAGGTCCTACGAGCAGTACTTC
clone size: once; V gene: TRBV9; D gene: TRBD2; J gene: TRBJ2-3; CDR3 protein: CASSLAGTIIDTQYF; CDR3 DNA: TGTGCCAGCAGCTTAGCCGGGACTATCATTGATACGCAGTATTTT
clone size: many; V gene: TRBV28; D gene: TRBD2; J gene: TRBJ2-3; CDR3 protein: CASTYQTSRTDTQYF; CDR3 DNA: TGTGCCAGCACTTACCAGACTAGCCGAACAGATACGCAGTATTTT
clone size: .; V gene: TRBV6-1; D gene: TRBD1; J gene: TRBJ2-7; CDR3 protein: CASSYPRDRGTYEQYF; CDR3 DNA: TGTGCCAGCAGTTACCCCCGGGACAGGGGTACCTACGAGCAGTACTTC
clone size: once; V gene: TRBV19; D gene: .; J gene: TRBJ1-1; CDR3 protein: CASSLPPGTSNTEAFF; CDR3 DNA: TGTGCCAGTAGTCTCCCCCCCGGGACATCGAACACTGAAGCTTTCTTT
clone size: .; V gene: TRBV7-9; D gene: .; J gene: TRBJ1-2; CDR3 protein: CASSPTPVGNYGYTF; CDR3 DNA: TGTGCCAGCAGCCCCACCCCGGTCGGTAACTATGGCTACACCTTC
clone size: once; V gene: TRBV27; D gene: TRBD1; J gene: TRBJ1-3; CDR3 protein: CASSQGGAAGNTIYF; CDR3 DNA: TGTGCCAGCAGCCAGGGGGGGGCTGCTGGAAACACCATATATTTT
clone size: many; V gene: TRBV29-1; D gene: .; J gene: TRBJ2-7; CDR3 protein: CSVGDGYEQYF; CDR3 DNA: TGCAGCGTTGGGGACGGCTACGAGCAGTACTTC
clone size: .; V gene: TRBV2; D gene: .; J gene: TRBJ2-1; CDR3 protein: CASSATGHPYYNEQFF; CDR3 DNA: TGTGCCAGCAGTGCAACGGGACACCCATACTACAATGAGCAGTTCTTC
clone size: many; V gene: TRBV29-1; D gene: .; J gene: TRBJ2-1; CDR3 protein: CSVVGKEGGFVNEQFF; CDR3 DNA: TGCAGCGTTGTCGGGAAGGAGGGGGGGTTTGTCAATGAGCAGTTCTTC
clone size: .; V gene: TRBV6-2/TRBV6-3; D gene: TRBD2; J gene: TRBJ2-7; CDR3 protein: CASSKPGLAGSTSDEQYF; CDR3 DNA: TGTGCCAGCAGTAAGCCAGGACTAGCGGGGAGCACGTCTGATGAGCAGTACTTC
clone size: many; V gene: TRBV20-1; D gene: .; J gene: TRBJ2-3; CDR3 protein: CSARGREDTQYF; CDR3 DNA: TGCAGTGCTAGAGGCAGGGAAGATACGCAGTATTTT
clone size: many; V gene: TRBV29-1; D gene: TRBD2; J gene: TRBJ2-3; CDR3 protein: CSALLAGASYTQYF; CDR3 DNA: TGCAGCGCCCTTCTAGCGGGGGCTTCTTATACGCAGTATTTT
clone size: .; V gene: TRBV7-6; D gene: TRBD2; J gene: TRBJ2-5; CDR3 protein: CASSLVAGGGQETQYF; CDR3 DNA: TGTGCCAGCAGCTTAGTAGCGGGAGGCGGGCAAGAGACCCAGTACTTC
clone size: .; V gene: TRBV7-2; D gene: TRBD2; J gene: TRBJ2-3; CDR3 protein: CASSSRLAGGRESTDTQYF; CDR3 DNA: TGTGCCAGCAGCTCAAGACTAGCGGGAGGGCGCGAGAGCACAGATACGCAGTATTTT
clone size: .; V gene: TRBV6-5; D gene: TRBD1; J gene: TRBJ2-1; CDR3 protein: CASRGRDRGYNEQFF; CDR3 DNA: TGTGCCAGCCGGGGCCGGGACAGGGGCTACAATGAGCAGTTCTTC
clone size: many; V gene: TRBV5-5; D gene: .; J gene: TRBJ2-3; CDR3 protein: CASSYDMGPAFTDTQYF; CDR3 DNA: TGTGCCAGCAGTTATGACATGGGGCCCGCTTTCACAGATACGCAGTATTTT
clone size: .; V gene: TRBV5-1; D gene: TRBD2; J gene: TRBJ2-1; CDR3 protein: CASSLVGLAGVVNEQFF; CDR3 DNA: TGCGCCAGCAGCTTGGTGGGACTAGCGGGGGTGGTTAATGAGCAGTTCTTC
clone size: .; V gene: TRBV27; D gene: TRBD1; J gene: TRBJ1-1; CDR3 protein: CASSSFPQGQGPNTEAFF; CDR3 DNA: TGTGCCAGCAGTTCCTTCCCCCAGGGACAGGGGCCGAACACTGAAGCTTTCTTT
clone size: .; V gene: TRBV4-3; D gene: .; J gene: TRBJ2-2; CDR3 protein: CASSQVGRVNTGELFF; CDR3 DNA: TGCGCCAGCAGCCAAGTTGGCAGGGTCAACACCGGGGAGCTGTTTTTT
clone size: many; V gene: TRBV6-5; D gene: TRBD2; J gene: TRBJ2-3; CDR3 protein: CASSYAPGLITDTQYF; CDR3 DNA: TGTGCCAGCAGTTACGCCCCGGGACTAATCACAGATACGCAGTATTTT
clone size: .; V gene: TRBV9; D gene: .; J gene: TRBJ2-7; CDR3 protein: CASSVEDGQTYEQYF; CDR3 DNA: TGTGCCAGCAGCGTAGAGGACGGGCAAACCTACGAGCAGTACTTC
clone size: few; V gene: TRBV4-3; D gene: TRBD2; J gene: TRBJ2-1; CDR3 protein: CASSQDRMLSGGDEQFF; CDR3 DNA: TGCGCCAGCAGCCAAGATAGGATGTTATCGGGGGGGGATGAGCAGTTCTTC
clone size: many; V gene: TRBV27; D gene: .; J gene: TRBJ2-3; CDR3 protein: CASSTRQEPTSTDTQYF; CDR3 DNA: TGTGCCAGCAGTACTCGACAGGAGCCGACTAGCACAGATACGCAGTATTTT
clone size: few; V gene: TRBV7-9; D gene: .; J gene: TRBJ1-3; CDR3 protein: CASSLVSRSGNTIYF; CDR3 DNA: TGTGCCAGCAGCTTAGTATCCAGATCTGGAAACACCATATATTTT
clone size: many; V gene: TRBV28; D gene: .; J gene: TRBJ1-5; CDR3 protein: CASTTDSFNQPQHF; CDR3 DNA: TGTGCCAGCACTACCGACAGTTTCAATCAGCCCCAGCATTTT
clone size: .; V gene: TRBV5-1; D gene: TRBD2; J gene: TRBJ2-3; CDR3 protein: CASKVAGGSTDTQYF; CDR3 DNA: TGCGCCAGCAAGGTCGCGGGAGGGAGCACAGATACGCAGTATTTT
clone size: .; V gene: TRBV18; D gene: TRBD1; J gene: TRBJ2-7; CDR3 protein: CASSADRGGEQYF; CDR3 DNA: TGTGCCAGCTCAGCGGACAGGGGAGGAGAGCAGTACTTC